Listed here are 29 T cell receptor beta chains from one sample, sequenced in a study of shared clonotypes between healthy human individuals. Naive CD8 cells lacked CD45RO, underwent positive selection for CCR7 and left out terminally differentiated effector memory CD45RA+ cells. Profiled with immunoSEQ multiplex PCR; TCRdb holds only in-frame clones, not every one. The table records roughly 2,000,000 clones, around 93% of them present only once. The material sequenced was naive CD8+ T cells from PBMCs. The receptors come from a man aged 18 to 29 in good health. Some clones in this sample may be carry-over from other donors' samples.

The CDR3 nucleotides read TGTGCCACCGTCGAACAGGGGGAGACCCAGTACTTC. As protein: CATVEQGETQYF. The rearrangement uses TRBV28 and TRBJ2-5; 7 bases are a match to TRBD1. The CDR3 is 12 amino acids. V shed 10 bases, J shed 5 bases, and the junction held 7 bases outside the gene matches. Looked up from germline, CDR1 is MDHEN and CDR2 is SYDVKM.

CDR3 residues: CSVDPAGPYNEQFF. As DNA, the CDR3 is TGCAGCGTTGATCCAGCGGGACCCTACAATGAGCAGTTCTTC. The rearrangement uses TRBV29-1 and TRBJ2-1; 7 nucleotides agree with TRBD2. This CDR3 is 14 amino acids long. CDR1 and CDR2 (germline): SQVTM, ANQGSEA. The V gene end was trimmed by 3 bases and the J gene end by 2 bases; junction bases not matched to a gene: 4.

To note about this clone: Additional DNA sequences in this sample encode the identical CDR3. The chain joins TRBV11-2 to TRBJ2-1, with D uncertain. V lost 6 bases and J lost 4, with 7 bases in between. The CDR3 spans 12 residues. The germline gives CDR1 SGHAT, CDR2 FQNNGV. The CDR3 nucleotides read TGTGCCAGCAGTCTCGGATACAATGAGCAGTTCTTC. Its protein is CASSLGYNEQFF.

Turning to this clone: Other DNA sequences in this specimen translate into the identical CDR3. The chain couples TRBV7-9 to TRBJ2-1; D gene ambiguous. The V gene's germline CDR1 is SEHNR and CDR2 FQNEAQ (reference sequence). The CDR3 consists of 14 residues. Trimming removed 1 base at V and 1 base at J, with 5 bases between. The CDR3 loop reads CASSLDSSYNEQFF. CDR3 sequence (DNA): TGTGCCAGCAGCTTAGATTCGTCCTACAATGAGCAGTTCTTC.

The chain recombines TRBV6-6 with TRBJ2-3; TRBD2 matches at 7 bases. CDR3 length equals 15 residues. V lost 7 bases and J lost 0; bases outside the gene matches: 7. The germline V gene has CDR1 MNHNY and CDR2 SVGAGI (reference sequence). The CDR3 DNA sequence: TGTGCCAGCATAGGGAGGGATACTAGCACAGATACGCAGTATTTT. Its translation: CASIGRDTSTDTQYF.

The CDR3 sequence is CASSLNREGTNTEAFF. CDR3 bases: TGTGCCAGCAGTTTAAACAGGGAGGGGACGAACACTGAAGCTTTCTTT. The chain carries TRBV27 and TRBJ1-1; D is perhaps TRBD1 (6 bases). V was trimmed by 2 bases and J by 1 base, leaving 14 bases between them. The CDR3 loop spans 16 amino acids. Germline CDR1 reads MNHEY; CDR2 reads SMNVEV (reference sequence).

The rearrangement uses TRBV9 and TRBJ2-1, with D tentatively TRBD2 (6 bases). Trimming removed 5 bases at V and 3 bases at J, with 24 bases between. From germline, CDR1 is SGDLS and CDR2 YYNGEE. The CDR3 extends over 18 amino acids. The CDR3 bases are TGTGCCAGCAGTGAAAACCGAGGGGAGGCTTTCGACTACAATGAGCAGTTCTTC. This sequence encodes CASSENRGEAFDYNEQFF.

The chain employs TRBV2 and TRBJ1-2; no clear D. The germline CDR1 and CDR2 sequences are SNHLY and FYNNEI. V lost 6 bases to trimming and J lost 6 bases, with 5 bases between them. The CDR3 is 10 residues long. For the CDR3, the DNA is TGTGCCAGCAGATTGCATGGCTACACCTTC. Amino acid sequence: CASRLHGYTF.

The rearrangement links TRBV27 to TRBJ2-1; 7 bases map to TRBD2. Germline V CDR1 and CDR2: MNHEY, SMNVEV (reference sequence). The CDR3 spans 15 residues. J was trimmed by 8 bases and V by 3 bases; bases with no gene match: 10. CDR3 in amino acids: CASSFSTSRMYEQFF. The CDR3 DNA sequence: TGTGCCAGCAGTTTCTCGACTAGCAGAATGTATGAGCAGTTCTTC.

This clone was detected only a few times. This sample also contains other DNA sequences that code for the same CDR3. The chain is built from TRBV27 and TRBJ2-3; D gene uncertain. There are 11 residues in the CDR3. The germline gives CDR1 MNHEY, CDR2 SMNVEV (reference sequence). Trimming stripped 2 bases from V and 5 bases from J, with 2 bases between. CDR3 DNA: TGTGCCAGCAGTTTAGGAGATACGCAGTATTTT. Amino acids: CASSLGDTQYF.

V is TRBV19 and J is TRBJ1-1; maybe TRBD1 (5 bases). Germline CDR1 is LNHDA and CDR2 is SQIVND (reference sequence). V was shortened by 5 bases and J by 6 bases, with 16 bases between the two germline ends. The CDR3 runs 14 residues. The CDR3 spells CASSSQGGFAEAFF. For the CDR3, the DNA is TGTGCCAGTAGTTCCCAGGGTGGGTTTGCTGAAGCTTTCTTT.

The V call is TRBV4-2, the J call TRBJ2-7; D perhaps matches TRBD2 (5 bases). Trimming shortened V by 4 bases and J by 2 bases, and 15 bases separated the two germline ends. This CDR3 is 15 amino acids long. From germline, CDR1 is LGHNA and CDR2 YNFKEQ. The DNA of the CDR3 is TGTGCCAGCAGCCCTGGAGGACGTGGGACCTACGAGCAGTACTTC. Its protein product is CASSPGGRGTYEQYF.

The chain carries TRBV15 and TRBJ2-7; weak D call: TRBD1 (6 bases). V was cut by 1 base and J by 6 bases, with 19 bases left in between. This CDR3 contains 16 residues. Germline V lookup: CDR1 LNHNV, CDR2 YYDKDF (reference sequence). As DNA, the CDR3 is TGTGCCACCAGCAGAGTCCGATCAGGGGCCTCTTTCGAGCAGTACTTC. Translating gives CATSRVRSGASFEQYF. The variable domain in full, with the rest retrieved from reference TRBV15 and TRBJ2-7, is DAMVIQNPRYQVTQFGKPVTLSCSQTLNHNVMYWYQQKSSQAPKLLFHYYDKDFNNEADTPDNFQSRRPNTSFCFLDIRSPGLGDTAMYLCATSRVRSGASFEQYFGPGTRLTVT.

This chain links TRBV9 with TRBJ2-7; TRBD2 matches at 10 bases. This CDR3 is built from 14 residues. Germline V gene data show CDR1 as SGDLS and CDR2 as YYNGEE. V shed 0 bases, J shed 7 bases, and the junction held 4 bases outside the gene matches. The CDR3 loop is CASSVGSSGREQYF. CDR3 coding DNA: TGTGCCAGCAGCGTAGGTTCTAGCGGGAGAGAGCAGTACTTC.

The table lists this clone with a count of one. The sample carries other DNA sequences with the same CDR3. This chain links TRBV7-9 with TRBJ2-7, with a possible D match to TRBD2 (6 bases). V lost 6 bases and J lost 3, with 12 bases in between. This CDR3 spans 13 amino acids. Per the germline V gene, CDR1 is SEHNR and CDR2 is FQNEAQ (reference sequence). In nucleotides, the CDR3 is TGTGCCAGCAGTTCGGGACTGAACTACGAGCAGTACTTC. This sequence encodes CASSSGLNYEQYF.

J is TRBJ2-1 and V is TRBV7-2, with TRBD2 as a possible D gene (6 bases). Trimming took 1 base from V and 6 from J, leaving 10 bases between them. The germline CDR1 and CDR2 sequences are SGHTA and FQGNSA. The CDR3 loop spans 14 amino acids. The CDR3, as DNA: TGTGCCAGCAGCTTAGGACGGGAGATCAATGAGCAGTTCTTC. Amino acid sequence: CASSLGREINEQFF.

This chain joins TRBV28 and TRBJ2-1; D ambiguous. The germline V gene encodes CDR1 MDHEN and CDR2 SYDVKM. The CDR3 length is 14 residues. Trimming removed 6 bases from V and 8 bases from J, with 17 bases in between. The CDR3: CASSLSMSVDEQFF. The DNA for the CDR3 is TGTGCCAGCAGCCTTTCGATGTCCGTGGATGAGCAGTTCTTC.

The chain employs TRBV6-4 and TRBJ2-7, with D perhaps matching TRBD2 (5 bases). Deletions cut 0 bases from V and 7 bases from J, with 16 bases between. The CDR3 is 15 residues long. CDR1 and CDR2 from the germline V gene are MRHNA and SNTAGT. Here the CDR3 reads CASSDSLRPSGEQYF. The CDR3 region has the DNA TGTGCCAGCAGTGACTCTCTCCGACCCTCGGGGGAGCAGTACTTC.

The CDR3 loop reads CASSPMGRVGEQFF. For the CDR3, the DNA is TGTGCCAGCAGCCCAATGGGAAGGGTGGGTGAGCAGTTCTTC. The chain combines TRBV7-9 with TRBJ2-1, with no clear D. The germline V gene has CDR1 SEHNR and CDR2 FQNEAQ (reference sequence). The V end lost 5 bases, the J end lost 9 bases, and 17 bases lay between the germline ends. The CDR3 extends over 14 amino acids.

This rearrangement joins TRBV7-8 to TRBJ2-1; D is perhaps TRBD1 (5 bases). CDR1 and CDR2 (germline): SGHVS, FQNEAQ. Trimming took off 3 bases at V and 1 base at J, with 10 bases between the two ends. The CDR3 has 15 residues. In DNA form, the CDR3 reads TGTGCCAGCAGCTTGGACAAGATTTCCTACAATGAGCAGTTCTTC. Its translation: CASSLDKISYNEQFF.

V gene TRBV11-2 combines with J gene TRBJ2-2; the match to TRBD2 covers 9 bases. CDR1 and CDR2 (germline): SGHAT, FQNNGV. The V segment lost 4 bases and the J segment 6 bases; nucleotides outside the gene matches: 6. The CDR3 sequence is 15 residues long. The CDR3 DNA is TGTGCCAGCAGCTGGGGTAGCGGGAGATCCGGGGAGCTGTTTTTT. Protein product: CASSWGSGRSGELFF.

The chain links TRBV7-9 to TRBJ2-5; TRBD2 matches 10 bases. Losses at the gene ends were 2 bases for V and 5 bases for J; bases not matched to a gene: 5. The CDR3 contains 15 residues. The V gene's germline CDR1 is SEHNR and CDR2 FQNEAQ (reference sequence). CDR3 residues: CASSLLAGVGETQYF. Written as DNA, the CDR3 is TGTGCCAGCAGCTTACTAGCGGGAGTTGGGGAGACCCAGTACTTC.

This rearrangement joins TRBV7-7 to TRBJ2-5; D not resolved. Germline CDR1 is SSHAT and CDR2 is FNYEAQ (reference sequence). The CDR3 runs to 16 residues. V shed 4 bases and J shed 2 bases, with 17 bases lying between them. The CDR3 loop reads CASSWIGEETQETQYF. The CDR3 nucleotides are TGTGCCAGCAGCTGGATAGGCGAAGAGACTCAAGAGACCCAGTACTTC.

This clone has just a few counts. This chain links TRBV27 with TRBJ1-2; TRBD1 matches 7 bases. This CDR3 contains 13 residues. Germline V lookup: CDR1 MNHEY, CDR2 SMNVEV (reference sequence). The trim removed 5 bases at V and 11 bases at J, leaving 11 bases unmatched. The DNA for the CDR3 is TGTGCCAGCAGTCCCGGACAGGAGCTGAGGTACACCTTC. Protein sequence: CASSPGQELRYTF.

The chain is built from TRBV25-1 and TRBJ1-1; 7 bases align to TRBD1. The CDR3 has 16 residues. V was clipped by 3 bases and J by 1 base; unmatched bases: 8. The V gene's germline CDR1 is MGHDK and CDR2 SYGVNS. This chain's CDR3 is CASSEYGGGKNTEAFF. The CDR3 nucleotides are TGTGCCAGCAGTGAGTACGGAGGGGGCAAGAACACTGAAGCTTTCTTT.

In DNA, the CDR3 is TGTGCCTGGAGCCTCGGACTAGCCATTGAGCAGTTCTTC. It specifies CAWSLGLAIEQFF. J is TRBJ2-1 and V is TRBV30; 8 bases are a match to TRBD2. CDR1 is GTSNPN and CDR2 is SVGIG in the germline V gene (reference sequence). With 3 bases clipped from V and 9 bases from J, the junction kept 7 bases outside the gene matches. There are 13 residues in the CDR3.

This rearrangement joins TRBV9 to TRBJ1-5, with a possible D match to TRBD1 (5 bases). The V end was cut by 2 bases, the J end by 3 bases, with 12 bases between. This CDR3 has 15 residues. Germline CDR1 is SGDLS and CDR2 is YYNGEE. The CDR3 here is CASSVLGEVNQPQHF. CDR3 sequence (DNA): TGTGCCAGCAGCGTCTTAGGGGAGGTCAATCAGCCCCAGCATTTT.

V and J are TRBV27 and TRBJ2-7, with TRBD1 matching over 7 bases. This CDR3 has 16 amino acids. Per germline, CDR1 MNHEY and CDR2 SMNVEV (reference sequence). Trimming at V came to 5 bases and at J to 0 bases, leaving 10 bases not matched to a gene. CDR3 nucleotide sequence: TGTGCCAGCAGTCGCTCTGAAGGGACAGTCTCCTACGAGCAGTACTTC. Protein: CASSRSEGTVSYEQYF.

The chain is built from TRBV6-6 and TRBJ1-2; 9 bases align to TRBD1. Germline-derived CDR1 and CDR2 are MNHNY and SVGAGI (reference sequence). The CDR3 loop spans 14 amino acids. V was clipped by 4 bases and J by 5 bases; unmatched bases: 5. The CDR3 region has the DNA TGTGCCAGCAGTTCCTCCGGGACAGGGTATGGCTACACCTTC. Residues: CASSSSGTGYGYTF.